This paragraph covers one TCR beta chain sequence. What it binds is unknown. Sequencing ends 3 residues short of the CDR3 end; the germline J gene provides the rest. Other DNA sequences from this sample encode an identical CDR3 as well. V lost 2 bases, J lost 5 bases, and 15 bases lay in between. Germline CDR1 reads SEHNR; CDR2 reads FQNEAQ (reference sequence). The CDR3 totals 15 residues. The data stem from a study of T cell clonality in common variable immunodeficiency. The study's findings and limits: Compared with healthy controls, CVID subjects showed increased TCRbeta clonality, mostly in about a third.

Control and CVID samples contributed equal amounts of genomic DNA. Sequencing used immunoSEQ multiplex PCR; TCRdb keeps in-frame clones, though not all of them. This sample comprises more than 55,000 clones, none seen once only. This receptor was obtained from a person aged 18-70 years in good health. Material for sequencing was peripheral blood mononuclear cells. The chain carries TRBV7-9 and TRBJ2-5; no firm D call. The CDR3 loop reads CASSLSKGGRETQYF. Partial CDR3 DNA: TGTGCCAGCAGCTTAAGCAAGGGTGGTCGGGAGACC.